These T cell receptor beta chains were read from a single sample in a study of graft-versus-host responses after intestinal transplantation. Measured with immunoSEQ multiplex PCR; TCRdb has only the in-frame clones, and not every one. The sample has 8,500 to 10,000 clones; 65% to 90% are singletons. The sample in question was ileum tissue, obtained less than 850 days after intestinal transplantation. The source is a human patient who received an intestinal transplant, so some T cells may come from the graft donor. Both conserved end residues are part of each CDR3. A D gene is named only where the DNA matches it firmly. Part of the rows lack a size; the others show once, few, many or a class for expanded clones.

V gene	D gene	J gene	clone size	CDR3 protein	CDR3 DNA
TRBV19	.	TRBJ1-5	once	CASSRETSNQPQHF	TGTGCCAGTAGTCGAGAGACCAGCAATCAGCCCCAGCATTTT
TRBV11-2	.	TRBJ1-1	.	CASSLGPGNTEAFF	TGTGCCAGCAGCTTAGGTCCGGGGAACACTGAAGCTTTCTTT
TRBV2	TRBD2	TRBJ2-3	.	CASGTSGNTDTQYF	TGTGCCAGCGGGACTAGCGGGAACACAGATACGCAGTATTTT
TRBV5-4	.	TRBJ1-1	.	CASTGRNTEAFF	TGTGCCAGCACAGGGAGGAACACTGAAGCTTTCTTT
TRBV9	TRBD1	TRBJ1-4	few	CASSAPGQGNEKLFF	TGTGCCAGCAGCGCCCCGGGACAGGGTAATGAAAAACTGTTTTTT
TRBV29-1	TRBD2	TRBJ2-1	few	CSVGLASSYNEQFF	TGCAGCGTTGGACTAGCGAGCTCCTACAATGAGCAGTTCTTC
TRBV4-1	.	TRBJ2-7	.	CASSQVSDEQYF	TGCGCCAGCAGCCAAGTTAGTGACGAGCAGTACTTC
TRBV6-5	TRBD1	TRBJ2-2	.	CASSPDRGGELFF	TGTGCCAGCAGCCCCGACAGGGGCGGGGAGCTGTTTTTT
TRBV5-5	.	TRBJ1-6	.	CASSFRDNSYNSPLHF	TGTGCCAGCAGCTTTCGCGACAACTCCTATAATTCACCCCTCCACTTT
TRBV6-5	TRBD1	TRBJ2-7	.	CASSYRQGPYEQYF	TGTGCCAGCAGTTACCGACAGGGGCCCTACGAGCAGTACTTC
TRBV25-1	TRBD1	TRBJ1-3	.	CASKATGAQGNTIYF	TGTGCCAGCAAAGCGACAGGGGCGCAGGGAAACACCATATATTTT
TRBV4-1	TRBD2	TRBJ2-2	.	CASSQWHTSGGNTGELFF	TGCGCCAGCAGCCAATGGCACACTAGCGGGGGGAACACCGGGGAGCTGTTTTTT
TRBV10-3	.	TRBJ2-7	.	CAIRQDSYEQYF	TGTGCCATCAGACAGGACTCTTACGAGCAGTACTTC
TRBV6-5	.	TRBJ1-1	.	CASSYSGEAFF	TGTGCCAGCAGTTACAGCGGAGAAGCTTTCTTT
TRBV27	.	TRBJ1-5	.	CASSLGQDSNQPQHF	TGTGCCAGCAGTTTAGGGCAGGATAGCAATCAGCCCCAGCATTTT
TRBV7-9	.	TRBJ2-3	.	CASSPITSTDTQYF	TGTGCCAGCAGCCCCATCACTAGCACAGATACGCAGTATTTT
TRBV5-6	.	TRBJ1-6	.	CASSLSVSTLHF	TGTGCCAGCAGCTTGTCCGTCTCCACCCTCCACTTT
TRBV6-6	.	TRBJ2-5	.	CASSYLKVQETQYF	TGTGCCAGCAGTTATCTTAAGGTCCAAGAGACCCAGTACTTC
TRBV4-1	.	TRBJ2-5	.	CASSQIPGGELGETQYF	TGCGCCAGCAGCCAGATCCCGGGCGGGGAATTAGGCGAGACCCAGTACTTC